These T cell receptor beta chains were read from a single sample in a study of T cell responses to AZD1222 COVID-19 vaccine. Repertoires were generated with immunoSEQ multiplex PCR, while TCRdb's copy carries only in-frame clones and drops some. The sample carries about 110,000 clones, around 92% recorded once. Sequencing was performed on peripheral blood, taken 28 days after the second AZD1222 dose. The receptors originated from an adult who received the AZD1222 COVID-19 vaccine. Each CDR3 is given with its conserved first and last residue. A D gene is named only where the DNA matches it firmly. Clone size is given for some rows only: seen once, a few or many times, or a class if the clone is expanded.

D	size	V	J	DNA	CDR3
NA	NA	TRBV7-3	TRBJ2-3	TGTGCCAGCAGCCCTAGGGACAATAATACGCAGTATTTT	CASSPRDNNTQYF
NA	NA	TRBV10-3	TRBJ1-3	TGTGCCATACAGGGATCGGGAAACACCATATATTTT	CAIQGSGNTIYF
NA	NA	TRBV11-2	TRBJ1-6	TGTGCCAGCAGCTTACAGGGGTCCGGCAGTTCACCCCTCCACTTT	CASSLQGSGSSPLHF
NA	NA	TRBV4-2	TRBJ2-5	TGTGCCAGCAGCCAAAGGGCCCAGAATCGCGAGACCCAGTACTTC	CASSQRAQNRETQYF
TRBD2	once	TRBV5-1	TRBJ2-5	TGCGCCAGCAGCCCGGGGGGTGAGACCCAGTACTTC	CASSPGGETQYF
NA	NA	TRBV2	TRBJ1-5	TGTGCCAGCAGAGCGACCGTGGACCGTAGTAATAGCAATCAGCCCCAGCATTTT	CASRATVDRSNSNQPQHF
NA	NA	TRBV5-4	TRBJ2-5	TGTGCCAGCAGCTTGGACGGCCGGAACCAAGAGACCCAGTACTTC	CASSLDGRNQETQYF
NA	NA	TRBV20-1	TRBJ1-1	TGCAGTGCTAGAGATGCCACTGAAGCTTTCTTT	CSARDATEAFF
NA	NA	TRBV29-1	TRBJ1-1	TGCAGCGTTGCATATGGGGGGCGAGACACTGAAGCTTTCTTT	CSVAYGGRDTEAFF
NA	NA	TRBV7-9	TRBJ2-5	TGTGCCAGCAGCTTAACCGGGACACAAGAGACCCAGTACTTC	CASSLTGTQETQYF
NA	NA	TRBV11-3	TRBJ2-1	TGTGCCAGCAGCCCCCGGTCTATCAGCTCCTACAATGAGCAGTTCTTC	CASSPRSISSYNEQFF
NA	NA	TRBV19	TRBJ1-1	TGTGCCAGTAGTTGGGGACCGAACACTGAAGCTTTCTTT	CASSWGPNTEAFF
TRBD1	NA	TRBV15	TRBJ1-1	TGTGCCACCAGCGGGCTGCCCCGGGACAGGGCGGGGGGCACTGAAGCTTTCTTT	CATSGLPRDRAGGTEAFF
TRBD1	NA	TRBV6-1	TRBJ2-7	TGTGCCAGCAGTGAAGCGACAGGGGGCGTCTACGAGCAGTACTTC	CASSEATGGVYEQYF